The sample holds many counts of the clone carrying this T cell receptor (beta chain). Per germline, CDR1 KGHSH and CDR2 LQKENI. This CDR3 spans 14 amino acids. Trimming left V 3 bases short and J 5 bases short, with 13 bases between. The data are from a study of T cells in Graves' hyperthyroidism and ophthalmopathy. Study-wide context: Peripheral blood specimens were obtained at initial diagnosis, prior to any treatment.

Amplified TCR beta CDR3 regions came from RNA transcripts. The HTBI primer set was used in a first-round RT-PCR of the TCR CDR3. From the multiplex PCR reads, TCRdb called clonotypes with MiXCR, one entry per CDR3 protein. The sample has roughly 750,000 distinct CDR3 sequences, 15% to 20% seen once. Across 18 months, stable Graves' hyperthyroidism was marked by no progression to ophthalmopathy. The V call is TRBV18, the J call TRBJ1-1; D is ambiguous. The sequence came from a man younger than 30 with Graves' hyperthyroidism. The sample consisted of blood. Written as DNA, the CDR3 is TGTGCCAGCTCACCCGGTCTGGGGAGGACTGAAGCTTTCTTT. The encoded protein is CASSPGLGRTEAFF.